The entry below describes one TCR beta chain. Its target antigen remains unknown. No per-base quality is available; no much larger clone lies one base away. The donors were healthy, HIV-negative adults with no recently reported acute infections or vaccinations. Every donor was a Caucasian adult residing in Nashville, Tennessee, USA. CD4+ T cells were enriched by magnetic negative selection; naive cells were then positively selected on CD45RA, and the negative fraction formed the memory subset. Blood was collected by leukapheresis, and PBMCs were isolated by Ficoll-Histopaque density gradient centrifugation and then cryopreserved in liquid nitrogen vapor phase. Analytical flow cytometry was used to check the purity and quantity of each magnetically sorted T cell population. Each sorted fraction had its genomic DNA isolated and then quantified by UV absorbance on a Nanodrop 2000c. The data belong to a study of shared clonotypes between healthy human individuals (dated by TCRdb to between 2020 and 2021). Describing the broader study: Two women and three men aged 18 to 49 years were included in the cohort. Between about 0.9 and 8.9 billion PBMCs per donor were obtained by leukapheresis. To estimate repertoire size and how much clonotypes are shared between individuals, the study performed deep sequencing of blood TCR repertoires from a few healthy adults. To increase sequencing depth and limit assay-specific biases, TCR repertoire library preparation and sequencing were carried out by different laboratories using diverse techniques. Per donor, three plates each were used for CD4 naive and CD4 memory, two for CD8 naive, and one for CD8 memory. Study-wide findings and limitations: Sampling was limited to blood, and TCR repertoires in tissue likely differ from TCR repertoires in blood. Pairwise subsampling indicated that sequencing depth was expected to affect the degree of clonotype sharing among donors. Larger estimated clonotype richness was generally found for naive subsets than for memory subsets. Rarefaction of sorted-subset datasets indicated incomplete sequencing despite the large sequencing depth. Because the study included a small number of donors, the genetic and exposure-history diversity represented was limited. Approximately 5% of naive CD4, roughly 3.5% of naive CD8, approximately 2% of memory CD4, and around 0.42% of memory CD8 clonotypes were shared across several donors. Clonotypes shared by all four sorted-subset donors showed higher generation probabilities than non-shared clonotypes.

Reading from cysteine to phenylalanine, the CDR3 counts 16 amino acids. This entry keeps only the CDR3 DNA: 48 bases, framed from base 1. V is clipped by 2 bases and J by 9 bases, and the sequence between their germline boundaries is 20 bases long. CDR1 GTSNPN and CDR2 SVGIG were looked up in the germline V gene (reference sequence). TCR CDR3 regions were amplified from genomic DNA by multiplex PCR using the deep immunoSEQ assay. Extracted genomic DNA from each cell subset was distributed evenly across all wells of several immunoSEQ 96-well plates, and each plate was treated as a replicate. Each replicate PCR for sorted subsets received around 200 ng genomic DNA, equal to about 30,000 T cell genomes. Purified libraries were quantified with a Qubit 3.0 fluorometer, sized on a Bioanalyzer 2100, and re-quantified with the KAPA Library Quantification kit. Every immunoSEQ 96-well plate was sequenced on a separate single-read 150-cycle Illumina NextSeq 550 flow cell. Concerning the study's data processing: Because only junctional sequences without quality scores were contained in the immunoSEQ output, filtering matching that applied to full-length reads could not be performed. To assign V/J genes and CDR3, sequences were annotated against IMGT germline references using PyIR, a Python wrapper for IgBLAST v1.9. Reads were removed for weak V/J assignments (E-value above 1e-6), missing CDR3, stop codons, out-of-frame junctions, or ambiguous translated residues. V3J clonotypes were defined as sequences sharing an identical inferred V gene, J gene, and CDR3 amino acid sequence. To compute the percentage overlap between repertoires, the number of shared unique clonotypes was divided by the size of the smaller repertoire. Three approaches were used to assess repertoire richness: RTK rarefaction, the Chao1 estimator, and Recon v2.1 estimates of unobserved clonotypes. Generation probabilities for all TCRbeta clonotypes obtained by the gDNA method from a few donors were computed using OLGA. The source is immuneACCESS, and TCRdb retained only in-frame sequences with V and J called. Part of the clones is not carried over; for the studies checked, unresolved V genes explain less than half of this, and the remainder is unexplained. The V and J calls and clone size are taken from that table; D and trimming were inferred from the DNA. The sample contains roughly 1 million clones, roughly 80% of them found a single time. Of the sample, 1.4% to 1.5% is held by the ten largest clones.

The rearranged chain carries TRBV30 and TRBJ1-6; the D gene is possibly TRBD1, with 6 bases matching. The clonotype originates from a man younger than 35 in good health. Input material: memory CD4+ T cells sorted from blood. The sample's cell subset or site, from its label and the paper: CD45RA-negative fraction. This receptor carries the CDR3 CAWSMPGGGGFSPLHF. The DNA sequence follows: TGTGCCTGGAGTATGCCTGGGGGCGGCGGGTTTTCACCCCTCCACTTT.